The sequence of this T cell receptor beta chain was determined in a study of tumor-infiltrating lymphocytes in primary liver carcinoma. Study details: Spanning 4.2 to 10 cm, the tumors were T1-T3 N0M0. Samples yielded about 3.5 to 7.5 million productive TCRbeta reads, similar across tissue types. General observations from the study: Tumors had a significantly higher top-250-clone fraction than blood (p = 0.039). Between tumor regions, pairs overlapped more than tumor-adjacent and tumor-blood pairs did.

CDR3 size: 15 residues. Germline values: CDR1 MGHRA, CDR2 YSYEKL. With around 450 ng total RNA as template and a constant-region primer, TCR beta cDNA was made. A slightly modified ARM-PCR protocol with three nested multiplex PCR rounds produced these TCR beta libraries. The study ran its first two PCR rounds for about 11 cycles each, using TRBV1-TRBV30 forward primers and a C-beta reverse primer. MiXCR was run by TCRdb on the multiplex PCR reads, yielding one entry per CDR3 protein. Among 37,000 or so distinct CDR3 sequences listed, around 80% were seen once. Ten or more counts support this clonotype. What it binds is unknown. At one end the junction does not follow the germline gene, possibly because of a read error. Co-extracting RNA and DNA was done with roughly 17-33 mg of unsorted bulk tissue as input.

The clonotype comes from a middle-aged man with primary liver carcinoma and hepatitis B virus infection. This rearrangement joins TRBV4-1 to TRBJ1-1; 7 nucleotides align to TRBD1. Sequences were obtained from tumor-adjacent normal liver tissue. The CDR3 DNA follows: TGCGCCAGCAGCCCATCCTGGGGACAGAACACTGGAGCTTTCTTT. Translated, it gives CASSPSWGQNTGAFF.